The 5 T cell receptor beta chains listed next were all sequenced from one sample in a study of tumor-infiltrating lymphocytes in primary liver carcinoma. RNA isolated from unsorted whole blood supplied the blood RNA, with germline DNA also extracted. The researchers produced TCR beta cDNA from 500 ng total RNA with a constant-region primer. Slightly modified ARM-PCR served as the procedure for the TCR beta libraries. These libraries came from three rounds of nested multiplex PCR. Rounds one and two of PCR, each of roughly 10 cycles, were primed with TRBV1-TRBV30 forward primers and a C-beta reverse primer. TCRdb re-called the multiplex PCR reads through MiXCR, storing one row per CDR3 protein. The sample lists about 310,000 distinct CDR3 sequences, about 50% occurring once. The sequenced material came from peripheral blood. The receptors originated from a woman in her 30s with primary liver carcinoma and hepatitis B virus infection.

The chain uses TRBV6-2 or TRBV6-3 and TRBJ2-7; tentatively, D is TRBD1 (6 bases). The CDR3 runs 14 residues. Per the germline V gene, CDR1 is MNHEY and CDR2 is SVGEGT. Trimming took off 5 bases at V and 5 bases at J, with 16 bases between the two ends. The CDR3 DNA reads as TGTGCCAGCAGTCCCCGTTTACAGGGCCACGAGCAGTACTTC. This codes for CASSPRLQGHEQYF.

This chain uses TRBV5-6 with TRBJ2-1; D is perhaps TRBD2 (6 bases). CDR1 is SGHDT, CDR2 YYEEEE, per germline. The length of the CDR3 is 13 residues. The CDR3 region is CTNSFGGYNEQFF. Here the CDR3 DNA reads TGTACCAACAGCTTCGGGGGCTACAATGAGCAGTTCTTC.

A note on this clonotype: This is likely a read error, given that the CDR3 carries no conserved phenylalanine or tryptophan at its end. The chain recombines TRBV6-5 with TRBJ2-7; D unresolved. Trimming shortened V by 2 bases and J by 0 bases, and 11 bases separated the two germline ends. The V gene's germline CDR1 is MNHEY and CDR2 SVGAGI. The CDR3 contains 15 residues. Here the CDR3 DNA reads TGTGCCAGCAGTTACGAGGACGGCAGCTCCTACGAGCAGTACTCC. Translation: CASSYEDGSSYEQYS.

This clonotype was seen more than once but under ten times. The V and J genes are TRBV6-5 and TRBJ2-3; maybe TRBD1 (6 bases). Per germline, CDR1 MNHEY and CDR2 SVGAGI. With 1 base removed from V and 5 bases from J, the gap between germline ends came to 10 bases. The CDR3 length is 14 residues. This chain's CDR3 is CASSYLQGEDTQYF. For the CDR3, the DNA is TGTGCCAGCAGTTACTTACAGGGCGAAGATACGCAGTATTTT.

As concerns this clonotype: One end of the junction is discordant with germline, which a read error may explain. The chain joins TRBV12-3 or TRBV12-4 to TRBJ1-5; TRBD1 matches 7 bases. CDR3 size: 13 residues. The CDR3 sequence is CASSTTGNQPQQF. The CDR3 DNA follows: TGTGCCAGCAGCACGACAGGGAATCAGCCCCAGCAGTTT.